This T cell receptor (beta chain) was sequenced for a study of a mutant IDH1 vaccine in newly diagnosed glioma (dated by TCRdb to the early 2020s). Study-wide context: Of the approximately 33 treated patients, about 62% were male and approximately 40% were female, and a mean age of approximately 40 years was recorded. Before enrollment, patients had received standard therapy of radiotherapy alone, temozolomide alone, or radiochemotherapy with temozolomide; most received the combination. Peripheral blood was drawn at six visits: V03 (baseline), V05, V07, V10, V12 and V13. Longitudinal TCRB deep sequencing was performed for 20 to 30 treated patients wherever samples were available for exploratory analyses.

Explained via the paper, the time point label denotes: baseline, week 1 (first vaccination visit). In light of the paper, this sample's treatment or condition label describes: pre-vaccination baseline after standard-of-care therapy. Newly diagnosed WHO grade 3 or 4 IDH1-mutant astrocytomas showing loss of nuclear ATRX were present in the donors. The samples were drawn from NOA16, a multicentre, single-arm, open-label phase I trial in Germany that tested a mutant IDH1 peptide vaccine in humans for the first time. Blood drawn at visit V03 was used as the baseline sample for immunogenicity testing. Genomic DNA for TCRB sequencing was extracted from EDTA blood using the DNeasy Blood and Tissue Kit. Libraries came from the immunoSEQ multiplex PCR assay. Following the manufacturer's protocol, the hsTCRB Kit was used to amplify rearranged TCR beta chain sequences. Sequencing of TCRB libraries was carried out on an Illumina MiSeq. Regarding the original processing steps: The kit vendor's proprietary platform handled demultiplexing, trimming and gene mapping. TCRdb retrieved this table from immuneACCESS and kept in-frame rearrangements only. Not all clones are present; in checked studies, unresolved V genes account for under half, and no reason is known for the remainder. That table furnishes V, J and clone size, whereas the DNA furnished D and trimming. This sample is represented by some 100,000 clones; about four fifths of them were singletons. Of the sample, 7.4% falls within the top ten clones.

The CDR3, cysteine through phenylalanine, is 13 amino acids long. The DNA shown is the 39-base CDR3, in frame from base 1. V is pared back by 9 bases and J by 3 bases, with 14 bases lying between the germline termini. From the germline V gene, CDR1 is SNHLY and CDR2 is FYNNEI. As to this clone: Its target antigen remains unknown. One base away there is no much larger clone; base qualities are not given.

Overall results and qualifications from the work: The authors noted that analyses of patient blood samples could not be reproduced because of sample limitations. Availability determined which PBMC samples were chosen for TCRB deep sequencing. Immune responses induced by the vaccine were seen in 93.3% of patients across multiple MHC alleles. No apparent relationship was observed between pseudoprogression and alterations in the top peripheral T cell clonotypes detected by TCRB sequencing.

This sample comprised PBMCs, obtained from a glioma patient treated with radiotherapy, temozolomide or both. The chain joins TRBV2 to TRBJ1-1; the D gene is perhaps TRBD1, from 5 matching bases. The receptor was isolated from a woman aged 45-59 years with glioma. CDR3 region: CASKKEGYTEAFF. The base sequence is TGTGCCAGTAAAAAGGAGGGGTACACTGAAGCTTTCTTT.